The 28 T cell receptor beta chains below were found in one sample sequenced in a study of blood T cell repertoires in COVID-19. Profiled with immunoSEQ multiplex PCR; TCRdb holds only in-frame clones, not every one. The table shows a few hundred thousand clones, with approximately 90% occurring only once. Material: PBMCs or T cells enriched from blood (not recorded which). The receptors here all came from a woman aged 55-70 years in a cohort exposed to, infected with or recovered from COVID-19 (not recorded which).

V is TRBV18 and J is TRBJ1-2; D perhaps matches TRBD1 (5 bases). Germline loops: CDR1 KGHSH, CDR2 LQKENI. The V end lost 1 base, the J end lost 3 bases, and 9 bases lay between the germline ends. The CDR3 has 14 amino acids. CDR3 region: CASSPQEGHYGYTF. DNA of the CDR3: TGTGCCAGCTCACCACAGGAGGGACACTATGGCTACACCTTC.

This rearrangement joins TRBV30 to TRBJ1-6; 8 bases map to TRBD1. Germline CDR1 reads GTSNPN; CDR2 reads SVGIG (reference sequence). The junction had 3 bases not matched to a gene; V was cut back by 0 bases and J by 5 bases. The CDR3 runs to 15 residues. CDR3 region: CAWSVGQGDNSPLHF. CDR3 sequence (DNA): TGTGCCTGGAGTGTCGGACAGGGCGATAATTCACCCCTCCACTTT. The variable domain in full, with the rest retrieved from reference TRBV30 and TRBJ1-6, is SQTIHQWPATLVQPVGSPLSLECTVEGTSNPNLYWYRQAAGRGLQLLFYSVGIGQISSEVPQNLSASRPQDRQFILSSKKLLLSDSGFYLCAWSVGQGDNSPLHFGNGTRLTVT.

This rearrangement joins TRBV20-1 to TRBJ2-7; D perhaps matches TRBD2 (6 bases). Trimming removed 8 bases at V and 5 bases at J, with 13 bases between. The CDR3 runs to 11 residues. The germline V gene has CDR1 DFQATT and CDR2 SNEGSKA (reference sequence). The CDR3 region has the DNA TGCAGTTGTGGGAGGCTAAACGAGCAGTACTTC. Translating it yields CSCGRLNEQYF.

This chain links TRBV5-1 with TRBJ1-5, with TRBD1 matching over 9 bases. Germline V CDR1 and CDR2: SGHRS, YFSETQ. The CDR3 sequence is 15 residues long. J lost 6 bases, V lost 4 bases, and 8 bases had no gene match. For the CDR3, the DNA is TGCGCCAGCAGCCCTCCGGGACAGGGTCTTCAGCCCCAGCATTTT. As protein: CASSPPGQGLQPQHF.

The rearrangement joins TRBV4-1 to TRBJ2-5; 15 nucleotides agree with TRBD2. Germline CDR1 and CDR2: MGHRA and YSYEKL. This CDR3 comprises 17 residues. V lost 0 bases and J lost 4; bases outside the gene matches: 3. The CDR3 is CASSQDQGLAGGETQYF. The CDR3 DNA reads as TGCGCCAGCAGCCAAGATCAGGGACTAGCGGGAGGAGAGACCCAGTACTTC.

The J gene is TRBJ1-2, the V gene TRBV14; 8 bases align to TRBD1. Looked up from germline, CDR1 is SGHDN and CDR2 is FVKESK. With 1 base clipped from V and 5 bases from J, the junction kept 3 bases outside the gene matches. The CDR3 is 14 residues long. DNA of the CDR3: TGTGCCAGCAGCCAAGGATGGACAGGGTATGGCTACACCTTC. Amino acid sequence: CASSQGWTGYGYTF.

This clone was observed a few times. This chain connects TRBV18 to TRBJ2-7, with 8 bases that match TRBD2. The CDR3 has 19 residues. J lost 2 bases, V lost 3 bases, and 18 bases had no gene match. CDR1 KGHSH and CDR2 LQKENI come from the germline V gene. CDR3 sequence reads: CASSPTGTRVGRGTYEQYF. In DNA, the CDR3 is TGTGCCAGCTCACCCACCGGGACTAGAGTGGGGCGCGGAACCTACGAGCAGTACTTC.

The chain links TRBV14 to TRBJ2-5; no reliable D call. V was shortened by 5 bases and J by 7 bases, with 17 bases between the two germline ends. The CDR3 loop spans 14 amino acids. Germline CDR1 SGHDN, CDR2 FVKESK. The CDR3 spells CASSYRLASGTQYF. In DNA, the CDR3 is TGTGCCAGCAGCTACCGATTAGCCTCTGGGACCCAGTACTTC.

CDR3: CASSPTPGRAGYEQYF. CDR3 nucleotides: TGTGCCAGCTCACCGACTCCCGGGAGGGCCGGGTACGAGCAGTACTTC. V and J are TRBV18 and TRBJ2-7; 8 bases fit TRBD2. The J segment lost 4 bases and the V segment lost 3 bases, leaving 11 bases of the junction unmatched. The CDR3 totals 16 residues. Germline CDR1 KGHSH, CDR2 LQKENI.

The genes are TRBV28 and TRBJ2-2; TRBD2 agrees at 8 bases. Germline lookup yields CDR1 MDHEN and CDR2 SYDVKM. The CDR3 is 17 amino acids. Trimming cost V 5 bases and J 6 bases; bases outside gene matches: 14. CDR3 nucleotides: TGTGCCAGCAGTAGCCGGGACATAGGGGGACTAGCCGGGGAGCTGTTTTTT. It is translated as CASSSRDIGGLAGELFF. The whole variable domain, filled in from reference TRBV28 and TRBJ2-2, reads DVKVTQSSRYLVKRTGEKVFLECVQDMDHENMFWYRQDPGLGLRLIYFSYDVKMKEKGDIPEGYSVSREKKERFSLILESASTNQTSMYLCASSSRDIGGLAGELFFGEGSRLTVL.

The CDR3: CATSRGASEKLFF. In DNA, the CDR3 is TGTGCCACCAGTCGGGGGGCTAGTGAAAAACTGTTTTTT. V and J are TRBV24-1 and TRBJ1-4; possible D gene TRBD1, 6 bases. Germline lookup yields CDR1 KGHDR and CDR2 SFDVKD. The CDR3 loop spans 13 amino acids. Trimming removed 6 bases at V and 7 bases at J, with 11 bases between.

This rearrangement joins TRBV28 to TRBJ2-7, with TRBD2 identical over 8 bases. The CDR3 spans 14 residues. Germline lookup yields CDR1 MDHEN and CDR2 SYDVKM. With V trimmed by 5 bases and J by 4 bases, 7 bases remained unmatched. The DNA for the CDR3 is TGTGCCAGCAGTACTAGCGGAGCTGGGTACGAGCAGTACTTC. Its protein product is CASSTSGAGYEQYF.

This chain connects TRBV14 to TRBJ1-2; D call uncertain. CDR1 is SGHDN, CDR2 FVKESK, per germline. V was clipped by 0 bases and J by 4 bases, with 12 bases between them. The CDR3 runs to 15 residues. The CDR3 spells CASSQEGSPGYGYTF. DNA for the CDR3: TGTGCCAGCAGCCAAGAGGGTTCCCCGGGCTATGGCTACACCTTC.

DNA of the CDR3: TGTGCCAGCAGCCCCACCGGGAAGACCCAGTACTTC. Amino acid sequence: CASSPTGKTQYF. The chain has TRBV9 and TRBJ2-5; a weak D match, TRBD2 (5 bases). In germline, CDR1 is SGDLS, CDR2 YYNGEE. The CDR3 runs to 12 residues. V lost 4 bases and J lost 6, with 10 bases in between.

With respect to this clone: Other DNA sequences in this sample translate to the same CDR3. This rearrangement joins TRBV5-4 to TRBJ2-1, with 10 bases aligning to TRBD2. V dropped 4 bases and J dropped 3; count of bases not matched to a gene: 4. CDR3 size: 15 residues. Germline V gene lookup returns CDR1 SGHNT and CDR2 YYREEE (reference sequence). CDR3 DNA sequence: TGTGCCAGCAGCCCCGGGACTAGCGTCTACAATGAGCAGTTCTTC. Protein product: CASSPGTSVYNEQFF.

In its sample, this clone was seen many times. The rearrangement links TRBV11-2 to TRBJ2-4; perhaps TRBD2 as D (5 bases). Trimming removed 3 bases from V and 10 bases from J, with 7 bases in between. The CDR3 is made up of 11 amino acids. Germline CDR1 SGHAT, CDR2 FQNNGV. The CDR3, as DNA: TGTGCCAGCAGCTTCGGGGATATTCAGTACTTC. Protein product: CASSFGDIQYF.

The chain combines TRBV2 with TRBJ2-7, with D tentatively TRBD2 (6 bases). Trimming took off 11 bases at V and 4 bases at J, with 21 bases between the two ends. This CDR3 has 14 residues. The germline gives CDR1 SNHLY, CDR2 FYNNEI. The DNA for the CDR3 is TGTGCCGCCTCGGGAGCACCAAGGGATTACGAGCAGTACTTC. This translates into CAASGAPRDYEQYF.

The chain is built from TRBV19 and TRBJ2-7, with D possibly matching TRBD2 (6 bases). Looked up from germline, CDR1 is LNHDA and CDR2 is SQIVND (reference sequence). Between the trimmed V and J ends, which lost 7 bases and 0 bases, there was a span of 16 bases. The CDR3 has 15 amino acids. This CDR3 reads CASTNRERGSYEQYF. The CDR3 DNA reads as TGTGCCAGTACTAACCGGGAGAGAGGCTCCTACGAGCAGTACTTC.

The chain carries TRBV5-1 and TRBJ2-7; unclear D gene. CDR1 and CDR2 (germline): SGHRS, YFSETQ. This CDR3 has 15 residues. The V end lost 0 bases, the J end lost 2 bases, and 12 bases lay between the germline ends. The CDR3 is CASSLAKDRAYEQYF. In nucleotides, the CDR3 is TGCGCCAGCAGCTTGGCCAAAGATAGAGCCTACGAGCAGTACTTC.

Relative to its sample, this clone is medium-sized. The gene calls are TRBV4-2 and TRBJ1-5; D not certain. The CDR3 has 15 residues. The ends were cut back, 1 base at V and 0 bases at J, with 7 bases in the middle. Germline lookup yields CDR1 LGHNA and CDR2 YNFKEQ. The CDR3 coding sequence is TGTGCCAGCAGCCAAGTAGAGAATAGCAATCAGCCCCAGCATTTT. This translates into CASSQVENSNQPQHF.

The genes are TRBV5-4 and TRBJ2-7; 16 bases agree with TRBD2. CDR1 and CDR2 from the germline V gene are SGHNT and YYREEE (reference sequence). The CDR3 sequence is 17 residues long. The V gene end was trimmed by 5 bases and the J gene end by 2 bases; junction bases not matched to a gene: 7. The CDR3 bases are TGTGCCAGCAGTTACCCCGGGACTAGCGGGAGGGCCTACGAGCAGTACTTC. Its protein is CASSYPGTSGRAYEQYF.

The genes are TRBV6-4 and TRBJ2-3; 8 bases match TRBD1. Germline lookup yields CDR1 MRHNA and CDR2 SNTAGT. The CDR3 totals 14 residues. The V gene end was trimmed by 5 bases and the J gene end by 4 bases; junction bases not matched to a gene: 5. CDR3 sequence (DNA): TGTGCCAGCAGTCCCACACAGGGGGCAGATACGCAGTATTTT. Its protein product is CASSPTQGADTQYF.

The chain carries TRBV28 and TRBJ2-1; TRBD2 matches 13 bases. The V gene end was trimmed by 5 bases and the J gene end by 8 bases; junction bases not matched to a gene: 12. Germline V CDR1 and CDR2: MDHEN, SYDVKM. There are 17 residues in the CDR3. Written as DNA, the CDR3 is TGTGCCAGCAGTCCCATATCGGGACTAGCGGGACTACATGAGCAGTTCTTC. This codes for CASSPISGLAGLHEQFF. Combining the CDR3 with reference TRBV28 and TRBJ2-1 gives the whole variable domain DVKVTQSSRYLVKRTGEKVFLECVQDMDHENMFWYRQDPGLGLRLIYFSYDVKMKEKGDIPEGYSVSREKKERFSLILESASTNQTSMYLCASSPISGLAGLHEQFFGPGTRLTVL.

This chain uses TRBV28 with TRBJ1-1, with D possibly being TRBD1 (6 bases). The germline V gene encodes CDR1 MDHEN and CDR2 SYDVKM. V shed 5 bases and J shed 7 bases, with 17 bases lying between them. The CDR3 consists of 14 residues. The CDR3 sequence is CASSQQRGTDEAFF. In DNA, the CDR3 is TGTGCCAGCAGTCAGCAGAGGGGGACGGATGAAGCTTTCTTT. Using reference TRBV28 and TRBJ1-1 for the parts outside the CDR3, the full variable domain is DVKVTQSSRYLVKRTGEKVFLECVQDMDHENMFWYRQDPGLGLRLIYFSYDVKMKEKGDIPEGYSVSREKKERFSLILESASTNQTSMYLCASSQQRGTDEAFFGQGTRLTVV.

Here the CDR3 DNA reads TGTGCCACCGGGACAGGGAACACCGGGGAGCTGTTTTTT. It codes for CATGTGNTGELFF. The chain uses TRBV6-4 and TRBJ2-2, with 8 bases that match TRBD1. This CDR3 has 13 amino acids. Germline CDR1 and CDR2: MRHNA and SNTAGT. V dropped 10 bases and J dropped 1; count of bases not matched to a gene: 2.

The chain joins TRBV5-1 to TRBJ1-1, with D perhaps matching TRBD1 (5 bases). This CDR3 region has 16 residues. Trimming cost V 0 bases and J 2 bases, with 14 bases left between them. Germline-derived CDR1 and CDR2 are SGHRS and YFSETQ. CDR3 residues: CASSLGGVEGNTEAFF. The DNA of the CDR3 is TGCGCCAGCAGCTTGGGGGGCGTGGAGGGAAACACTGAAGCTTTCTTT.

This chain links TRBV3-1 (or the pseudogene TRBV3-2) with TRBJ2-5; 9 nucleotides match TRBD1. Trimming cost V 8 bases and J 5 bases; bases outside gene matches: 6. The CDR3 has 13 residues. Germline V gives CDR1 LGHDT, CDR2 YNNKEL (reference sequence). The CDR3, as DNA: TGTGCCAGCCGGACAGGGGTTGAGGAGACCCAGTACTTC. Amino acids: CASRTGVEETQYF.

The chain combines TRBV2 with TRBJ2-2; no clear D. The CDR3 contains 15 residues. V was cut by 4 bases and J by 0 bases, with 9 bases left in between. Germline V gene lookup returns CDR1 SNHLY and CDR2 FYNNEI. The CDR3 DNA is TGTGCCAGCAGTGCAGTTCAGACGAACACCGGGGAGCTGTTTTTT. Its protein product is CASSAVQTNTGELFF.